These 13 T cell receptor beta chains came from one sample sequenced in a study of cytomegalovirus exposure and HLA in healthy donors. The PCR had 60 Vbeta and 13 Jbeta primers. The method was immunoSEQ multiplex PCR; TCRdb's version includes in-frame clones alone and lacks a portion of them. In the table there are hundreds of thousands of clones, roughly 90% of which are singletons. The sample consisted of PBMCs. The source of these receptors is a woman between 18 and 29 years old in good health and CMV-seronegative.

This clone has just a few counts. This chain joins TRBV4-3 and TRBJ2-3, with 8 nucleotides matching TRBD2. Trimming at V came to 0 bases and at J to 2 bases, leaving 7 bases not matched to a gene. CDR3 size: 17 residues. In germline, CDR1 is LGHNA, CDR2 YSLEER. The chain's CDR3 is CASSQDGASGYTDTQYF. In DNA, the CDR3 is TGCGCCAGCAGCCAAGACGGGGCTAGCGGGTACACAGATACGCAGTATTTT.

The chain is built from TRBV5-4 and TRBJ2-2; D uncertain. The CDR3 runs 13 residues. Between the trimmed V and J ends, which lost 1 base and 3 bases, there was a span of 4 bases. Germline V CDR1 and CDR2: SGHNT, YYREEE (reference sequence). The CDR3 reads CASSLFDTGELFF. The CDR3 DNA reads TGTGCCAGCAGCTTGTTCGACACCGGGGAGCTGTTTTTT.

The rearrangement uses TRBV6-4 and TRBJ2-1; 7 positions agree with TRBD2. Germline V gene sequence: CDR1 MRHNA, CDR2 SNTAGT. CDR3 length: 16 residues. Trimming removed 3 bases from V and 0 bases from J; junction bases left unmatched: 5. The CDR3 spells CASSERKRGSYNEQFF. The CDR3 bases are TGTGCCAGCAGTGAAAGGAAGCGGGGCTCCTACAATGAGCAGTTCTTC.

The rearrangement joins TRBV7-6 to TRBJ1-6; 10 bases map to TRBD1. Germline trimming cut 5 bases from V and 10 bases from J; bases unmatched to any gene: 8. The CDR3 extends over 15 amino acids. Germline loops: CDR1 SGHVS, CDR2 FNYEAQ. For the CDR3, the DNA is TGTGCCAGCAGCCCCGGACAGGGGGTGCGGTCACCCCTCCACTTT. It codes for CASSPGQGVRSPLHF.

V usage is TRBV2 and J usage is TRBJ2-1, with unresolved D. Germline loops: CDR1 SNHLY, CDR2 FYNNEI. This CDR3 spans 11 amino acids. Trimming took 2 bases from V and 9 from J, leaving 5 bases between them. The CDR3 sequence: CASSEYFEQFF. The DNA of the CDR3 is TGTGCCAGCAGTGAATACTTTGAGCAGTTCTTC.

The genes are TRBV7-2 and TRBJ2-5; D unclear. The germline V and J ends were trimmed by 8 bases and 4 bases, with 14 bases remaining between them. This CDR3 spans 13 amino acids. Germline V gene lookup returns CDR1 SGHTA and CDR2 FQGNSA. CDR3: CASGELLPETQYF. CDR3 DNA: TGTGCCAGCGGTGAGCTGCTCCCAGAGACCCAGTACTTC. Looking up the rest from reference TRBV7-2 and TRBJ2-5 gives the full variable domain: GAGVSQSPSNKVTEKGKDVELRCDPISGHTALYWYRQSLGQGLEFLIYFQGNSAPDKSGLPSDRFSAERTGGSVSTLTIQRTQQEDSAVYLCASGELLPETQYFGPGTRLLVL.

The rearrangement links TRBV7-9 to TRBJ2-1, with TRBD2 matching over 8 bases. Germline V CDR1 and CDR2: SEHNR, FQNEAQ (reference sequence). This CDR3 region has 15 residues. J lost 3 bases, V lost 4 bases, and 5 bases had no gene match. In nucleotides, the CDR3 is TGTGCCAGCAGCTCTATAGCGGGACTCTACAATGAGCAGTTCTTC. This encodes CASSSIAGLYNEQFF.

This chain joins TRBV4-1 and TRBJ1-6; maybe TRBD1 (6 bases). The CDR3 is 15 residues long. With 1 base removed from V and 9 bases from J, the gap between germline ends came to 13 bases. The germline V gene encodes CDR1 MGHRA and CDR2 YSYEKL. The CDR3 spells CASSQVAGARSPLHF. The CDR3 DNA sequence: TGCGCCAGCAGCCAAGTGGCAGGGGCTCGTTCACCCCTCCACTTT.

This clone was counted once. The chain couples TRBV4-3 to TRBJ1-2; no definite D call. Per germline, CDR1 LGHNA and CDR2 YSLEER. V gave up 2 bases and J gave up 2 bases, with 9 bases separating them. The CDR3 consists of 14 residues. DNA for the CDR3: TGCGCCAGCAGCCAATACCACGGGAACTATGGCTACACCTTC. It specifies CASSQYHGNYGYTF.

The J gene is TRBJ1-1, the V gene TRBV6-5, with unresolved D. V was trimmed by 0 bases and J by 1 base, leaving 9 bases between them. CDR3 length: 15 amino acids. CDR1 is MNHEY, CDR2 SVGAGI, per germline. The CDR3 loop is CASSYSVGRNTEAFF. In DNA, the CDR3 is TGTGCCAGCAGTTACTCGGTTGGTAGGAACACTGAAGCTTTCTTT.

The chain carries TRBV2 and TRBJ2-1; TRBD1 agrees at 8 bases. CDR3 size: 16 residues. The V gene's germline CDR1 is SNHLY and CDR2 FYNNEI. Trimming cost V 4 bases and J 9 bases; bases outside gene matches: 14. DNA for the CDR3: TGTGCCAGCAGTGCATCGGACAGGGATATAGGTGGTGAGCAGTTCTTC. Its translation: CASSASDRDIGGEQFF.

The chain links TRBV6-1 to TRBJ2-1; D possibly corresponds to TRBD1 (6 bases). The germline CDR1 and CDR2 sequences are MNHNS and SASEGT. Trimming cost V 2 bases and J 7 bases, with 15 bases left between them. CDR3 length equals 15 residues. CDR3 amino acids: CASSEWGLERNEQFF. The CDR3 coding sequence is TGTGCCAGCAGTGAATGGGGGCTGGAGCGGAATGAGCAGTTCTTC.

The CDR3 loop reads CASSQGGGGGRSIYGYTF. In nucleotides, the CDR3 is TGCGCCAGCAGCCAAGGAGGAGGTGGGGGCCGCTCGATCTATGGCTACACCTTC. The chain joins TRBV4-3 to TRBJ1-2, with D possibly being TRBD1 (6 bases). The V gene's germline CDR1 is LGHNA and CDR2 YSLEER. The ends were cut back, 1 base at V and 4 bases at J, with 22 bases in the middle. This CDR3 has 18 residues.